Each of the 6 T cell receptor beta chains below was sequenced from the same sample in a study of beta chain features in type 1 diabetes. Study-level points and caveats: Moderately but significantly shorter TCRB CDR3s were found in Type 1 diabetes patients in all four CD4+ subsets.

The antigens for these receptors are not known. Since all of the isolated RNA was reverse transcribed, expressed TCRB transcripts were what got sequenced. Clones were sequenced by immunoSEQ multiplex PCR, and TCRdb holds only the in-frame ones, with some missing. The table lists around 710,000 clones, under 15% of them singletons. Input material: naive CD4+ T cells from blood. These receptors were collected from a man aged 25 to 40 with type 1 diabetes.

V gene TRBV25-1 combines with J gene TRBJ2-5, with D perhaps matching TRBD2 (6 bases). The CDR3 is 14 amino acids. Trimming left V 4 bases short and J 4 bases short, with 13 bases between. CDR1 MGHDK and CDR2 SYGVNS come from the germline V gene. The CDR3 spells CASSVVRRGETQYF. The DNA of the CDR3 is TGTGCCAGCAGTGTGGTACGGAGGGGAGAGACCCAGTACTTC. Full variable domain (remainder filled in from reference TRBV25-1 and TRBJ2-5): EADIYQTPRYLVIGTGKKITLECSQTMGHDKMYWYQQDPGMELHLIHYSYGVNSTEKGDLSSESTVSRIRTEHFPLTLESARPSHTSQYLCASSVVRRGETQYFGPGTRLLVL.

J is TRBJ2-1 and V is TRBV9, with 8 bases aligning to TRBD1. CDR3 length: 15 amino acids. The V gene's germline CDR1 is SGDLS and CDR2 YYNGEE. Germline trimming cut 4 bases from V and 2 bases from J; bases unmatched to any gene: 5. The CDR3 protein is CASSTQGATYNEQFF. CDR3 nucleotides: TGTGCCAGCAGCACGCAGGGGGCCACCTACAATGAGCAGTTCTTC.

In this sample, this clone turned up a few times. Distinct nucleotide sequences in the sample also encode this CDR3. This chain uses TRBV4-2 with TRBJ2-7, with D hard to call. The V and J ends lost 0 bases and 3 bases respectively, with 3 bases between them. There are 12 residues in the CDR3. Looked up from germline, CDR1 is LGHNA and CDR2 is YNFKEQ. The CDR3 region is CASSQEGYEQYF. The DNA of the CDR3 is TGTGCCAGCAGCCAAGAGGGCTACGAGCAGTACTTC.

The DNA for the CDR3 is TGCGCCAGCAGCCCAGGGGGCGGCGATGGCTACACCTTC. Encoded protein: CASSPGGGDGYTF. The chain couples TRBV5-1 to TRBJ1-2; TRBD1 agrees at 8 bases. Trimming removed 4 bases from V and 6 bases from J; junction bases left unmatched: 5. This CDR3 has 13 amino acids. Germline loops: CDR1 SGHRS, CDR2 YFSETQ.

V gene TRBV7-2 combines with J gene TRBJ2-5; 9 bases align to TRBD2. Germline V CDR1 and CDR2: SGHTA, FQGNSA. Germline trimming cut 1 base from V and 9 bases from J; bases unmatched to any gene: 12. The CDR3 runs to 16 residues. The CDR3 region is CASSLDSSGGPGAQYF. The CDR3 nucleotides read TGTGCCAGCAGCTTAGATAGTAGCGGGGGTCCCGGGGCCCAGTACTTC.

This clone has just one count. This rearrangement joins TRBV12-5 to TRBJ1-4; D might be TRBD1 (5 bases). CDR1 LGHNT and CDR2 FRNRAP come from the germline V gene. The V gene lost 9 bases and the J gene lost 8 bases, with 13 bases spanning the gap. The CDR3 length is 12 residues. The CDR3 DNA follows: TGTGCTAGCATCAGGGTAGGGGAAAAACTGTTTTTT. It translates to CASIRVGEKLFF.